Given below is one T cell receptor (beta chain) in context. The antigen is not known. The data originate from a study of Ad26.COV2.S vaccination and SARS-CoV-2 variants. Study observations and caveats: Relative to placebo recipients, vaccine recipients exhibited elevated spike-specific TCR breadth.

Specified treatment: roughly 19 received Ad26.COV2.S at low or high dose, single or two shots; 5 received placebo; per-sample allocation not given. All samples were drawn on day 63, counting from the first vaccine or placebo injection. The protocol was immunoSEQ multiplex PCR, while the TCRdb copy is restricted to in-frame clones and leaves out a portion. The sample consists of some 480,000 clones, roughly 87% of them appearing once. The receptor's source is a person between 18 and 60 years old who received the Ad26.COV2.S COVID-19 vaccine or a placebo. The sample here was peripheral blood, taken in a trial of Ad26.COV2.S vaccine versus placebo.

CDR3 residues: CASSPPGRQGADYGYTF. In DNA, the CDR3 is TGTGCCAGCAGTCCTCCGGGCCGACAGGGGGCGGACTATGGCTACACCTTC. The chain employs TRBV28 and TRBJ1-2; 10 bases are a match to TRBD1. The CDR3 loop spans 17 amino acids. V lost 5 bases and J lost 3; bases outside the gene matches: 12. CDR1 MDHEN and CDR2 SYDVKM come from the germline V gene.